The T cell receptor (beta chain) under discussion was sequenced for a study of breast tumors, draining lymph nodes, adjacent tissues. To note about this clonotype: What it binds is not known.

General study findings and limits: Compared with basal-like, luminal-like tumors shared significantly more repertoire with nontumor tissue. Data only fit, rather than demonstrated, lymph node origin of most tumor T cells. The data were judged consistent with most tumor T cells coming from lymph node and expanding in tumor. Tumors had less TCR diversity than lymph nodes, more than nontumor tissue.

V gave up 4 bases and J gave up 4 bases; unmatched junction bases: 6. Germline V gene lookup returns CDR1 SGHRS and CDR2 YFSETQ. The CDR3 has 14 amino acids. Axillary draining lymph nodes of breast cancer patients supplied the node samples. TCRdb analysed the multiplex PCR reads with MiXCR anew, one entry per CDR3 protein. The table shows 130,000 or so distinct CDR3 sequences, with approximately 29% occurring only once. The sequence came from a female donor with breast cancer. Some clones in this sample may be carry-over from other donors' samples. The sample was axillary lymph node tissue. This chain uses TRBV5-1 with TRBJ2-7, with 9 bases aligning to TRBD1. CDR3 in amino acids: CASSTGQGPYEQYV. The CDR3 DNA is TGCGCCAGCAGCACGGGACAGGGTCCGTACGAGCAGTACGTC.